A selection of T cell receptor beta chains follows, all from one sample in a study of cytomegalovirus exposure and HLA in healthy donors. Using immunoSEQ multiplex PCR, the repertoire was profiled, and TCRdb retains in-frame clones only, with some absent. Its table lists roughly 46,000 clones. Input material: PBMCs. These receptors all come from a middle-aged woman in good health and CMV-seronegative. The CDR3 runs from the conserved cysteine through the conserved F or W. A D gene is named only where the DNA matches it firmly.

V gene	J gene	D gene	CDR3 length	CDR3 protein	CDR3 DNA
TRBV6-9	TRBJ2-7	TRBD1	22	CASSPRPMLRQGAIKEGDEQYF	TGTGCCAGCAGTCCGAGACCGATGTTAAGACAGGGGGCTATCAAGGAAGGGGACGAGCAGTACTTC
TRBV28	TRBJ1-2	-	15	CASSSINGTGYGYTF	TGTGCCAGCAGCTCAATCAATGGTACGGGCTATGGCTACACCTTC
TRBV9	TRBJ2-7	-	14	CASSDPTSSYEQYF	TGTGCCAGCAGCGACCCTACTAGCTCCTACGAGCAGTACTTC
TRBV29-1	TRBJ2-3	-	14	CSVAPQGKGNTQYF	TGCAGCGTTGCCCCGCAGGGGAAAGGTAATACGCAGTATTTT
TRBV30	TRBJ1-1	-	10	CAWSPGVAFF	TGTGCCTGGAGCCCAGGGGTGGCTTTCTTT
TRBV14	TRBJ1-1	-	15	CASSQAITRDTEAFF	TGTGCCAGCAGCCAAGCGATCACTAGGGACACTGAAGCTTTCTTT
TRBV5-1	TRBJ2-3	TRBD2	16	CASSGGLAGGTDTQYF	TGCGCCAGCAGCGGGGGACTAGCGGGAGGGACAGATACGCAGTATTTT
TRBV5-1	TRBJ2-2	TRBD2	16	CASRHPSGRGAGELFF	TGCGCCAGCCGTCATCCTAGCGGGAGGGGAGCCGGGGAGCTGTTTTTT
TRBV14	TRBJ2-7	-	12	CASSQVRYEQYF	TGTGCCAGCAGCCAAGTCAGATACGAGCAGTACTTC
TRBV7-9	TRBJ1-5	-	14	CASSLSQSNQPQHF	TGTGCCAGCAGCTTAAGTCAGTCCAATCAGCCCCAGCATTTT
TRBV29-1	TRBJ1-1	TRBD1	13	CSVQRDRNTEAFF	TGCAGCGTTCAAAGGGACAGGAACACTGAAGCTTTCTTT
TRBV19	TRBJ1-2	TRBD1	14	CASNPGQGIGGYTF	TGTGCCAGTAATCCGGGACAGGGAATCGGCGGCTACACCTTC